The 15 T cell receptor beta chains given below trace back to one sample, sequenced in a study of blood T cells in healthy people across ages. A sample-barcoded 5' primer and a J-beta primer mix were used in a second PCR of roughly 6 to 12 cycles. TCRdb ran MiXCR on the 5' RACE reads and lists one entry per CDR3 protein. The profile shows some 1.8 million distinct CDR3 sequences, around 40% of them singletons. The sequencing input was blood. The receptors derive from a human donor in good health.

This clonotype was detected a few times. This sequence joins TRBV27 and TRBJ1-1; D not certain. The CDR3 totals 14 residues. Trimming removed 3 bases from V and 5 bases from J, with 13 bases in between. Germline lookup yields CDR1 MNHEY and CDR2 SMNVEV (reference sequence). The DNA of the CDR3 is TGTGCCAGCAGTTTCCAGGCGCGGGGAACTGAAGCTTTCTTT. Translation gives CASSFQARGTEAFF.

The CDR3 loop reads CASSERWRGAPSSYNEQFF. CDR3 DNA sequence: TGTGCCAGCAGCGAAAGGTGGCGGGGGGCCCCAAGCTCCTACAATGAGCAGTTCTTC. The chain carries TRBV7-2 and TRBJ2-1, with 8 bases fitting TRBD2. There are 19 residues in the CDR3. CDR1 is SGHTA, CDR2 FQGNSA, per germline. Trimming took 5 bases from V and 0 from J; bases not matched to a gene: 15.

This clonotype was recorded a few times. J is TRBJ2-7 and V is TRBV6-2 or TRBV6-3; possible D gene TRBD2, 5 bases. From germline, CDR1 is MNHEY and CDR2 SVGEGT. The CDR3 has 17 residues. Deletions cut 0 bases from V and 5 bases from J, with 20 bases between. This CDR3 is CASSYSKNAGAAHEQYF. CDR3 in DNA: TGTGCCAGCAGTTACTCGAAAAATGCGGGTGCCGCCCACGAGCAGTACTTC.

Of note for this clonotype: The junction departs from germline at one end; a sequencing error may be responsible. The V call is TRBV20-1, the J call TRBJ1-6; D gene unclear. Germline CDR1 reads DFQATT; CDR2 reads SNEGSKA (reference sequence). CDR3 length equals 13 residues. The DNA of the CDR3 is TGCAGTGCCAGAGACGGCTATAATTCACCCCTCCACTTT. Amino acids: CSARDGYNSPLHF.

V and J are TRBV11-1 and TRBJ2-4, with D perhaps being TRBD1 or TRBD2 (5 bases each). The J call is in doubt because the DNA end fits TRBJ2-7 better. The CDR3 extends over 15 amino acids. Germline CDR1 reads SGHAT; CDR2 reads FQDESV (reference sequence). The CDR3 DNA is TGTGCCAGCAGCTTCTATGGGGGTAACTCCTACGAGCAGTACTTC. Protein product: CASSFYGGNSYEQYF.

The V and J genes are TRBV7-9 and TRBJ2-7, with TRBD1 identical over 9 bases. V trimming: 7 bases; J trimming: 12 bases; junction bases outside the gene matches: 13. CDR3 length: 13 amino acids. Looked up from germline, CDR1 is SEHNR and CDR2 is FQNEAQ (reference sequence). The DNA for the CDR3 is TGTGCCAGCACCTCAGGCCGGACAGGGGTACTGTACTTC. This encodes CASTSGRTGVLYF.

This clonotype was counted only a few times. The chain uses TRBV5-1 and TRBJ2-3; D uncertain. Germline V gives CDR1 SGHRS, CDR2 YFSETQ. V lost 5 bases and J lost 2, with 6 bases in between. The CDR3 is 12 amino acids. CDR3 loop: CASRALTDTQYF. The CDR3 bases are TGCGCCAGCAGAGCCCTCACAGATACGCAGTATTTT.

This chain links TRBV29-1 with TRBJ1-4; D not certain. Trimming cost V 5 bases and J 5 bases, with 12 bases left between them. CDR3 length: 13 residues. The V gene's germline CDR1 is SQVTM and CDR2 ANQGSEA. The CDR3, as DNA: TGCAGCGTTCGTGCAGACCTCAATGAAAAACTGTTTTTT. Its translation: CSVRADLNEKLFF.

This clonotype was seen more than once but under ten times. CDR3 residues: CARSTPGVSYEQYF. CDR3 coding DNA: TGTGCCAGATCCACGCCGGGGGTCTCCTACGAGCAGTACTTC. The chain carries TRBV2 and TRBJ2-7; D may be TRBD2 (6 bases). This CDR3 is 14 amino acids long. V was trimmed by 9 bases and J by 0 bases, leaving 15 bases between them. Per germline, CDR1 SNHLY and CDR2 FYNNEI.

The rearrangement joins TRBV20-1 to TRBJ2-5, with a weak D call TRBD2 (5 bases). Per germline, CDR1 DFQATT and CDR2 SNEGSKA (reference sequence). With 4 bases removed from V and 8 bases from J, the gap between germline ends came to 11 bases. This CDR3 comprises 11 residues. The CDR3 loop reads CSAKAVGTQYF. Here the CDR3 DNA reads TGCAGTGCTAAAGCGGTCGGCACCCAGTACTTC.

The rearrangement links TRBV6-1 to TRBJ1-1; 11 bases map to TRBD1. Per germline, CDR1 MNHNS and CDR2 SASEGT. The V gene end was trimmed by 5 bases and the J gene end by 5 bases; junction bases not matched to a gene: 7. This CDR3 has 15 amino acids. CDR3 DNA sequence: TGTGCCAGCAGTCCAAGGGACAGGGGGGGAACTGAAGCTTTCTTT. Translated, it gives CASSPRDRGGTEAFF.

This sequence joins TRBV20-1 and TRBJ1-2; TRBD1 agrees at 8 bases. After removal of 6 bases from V and 8 bases from J, the junction contained 11 bases not matched to a gene. CDR1 is DFQATT and CDR2 is SNEGSKA in the germline V gene (reference sequence). The CDR3 sequence is 13 residues long. CDR3 in amino acids: CSATDRVKGGYTF. The CDR3 DNA reads as TGCAGTGCCACGGACAGGGTAAAGGGAGGCTACACCTTC.

The V and J genes are TRBV28 and TRBJ1-5, with a weak D call TRBD1 (5 bases). Looked up from germline, CDR1 is MDHEN and CDR2 is SYDVKM. V gave up 1 base and J gave up 4 bases, with 11 bases separating them. The CDR3 has 15 amino acids. CDR3 nucleotides: TGTGCCAGCAGTTTATTATGGGCAGGGAATCAGCCCCAGCATTTT. It translates to CASSLLWAGNQPQHF.

In its sample, this clonotype was seen a few times. The chain combines TRBV7-3 with TRBJ2-1; 8 bases line up with TRBD2. The CDR3 runs to 18 residues. CDR1 SGHTA and CDR2 FQGTGA come from the germline V gene. V shed 2 bases and J 12 bases; nucleotides not matched to a gene: 21. The CDR3 sequence: CASSLGVVGRVSGAMQFF. The CDR3 coding sequence is TGTGCCAGCAGCTTAGGAGTGGTGGGGCGAGTTAGCGGGGCTATGCAGTTCTTC.

This clonotype has more than one count but fewer than ten. The rearrangement joins TRBV5-1 to TRBJ1-2; D may be TRBD1 (5 bases). This CDR3 is built from 13 residues. From germline, CDR1 is SGHRS and CDR2 YFSETQ. Trimming removed 1 base from V and 8 bases from J, with 12 bases in between. CDR3: CASSLRGNIGYTF. The CDR3 DNA reads TGCGCCAGCAGCTTGCGGGGGAATATCGGCTACACCTTC.